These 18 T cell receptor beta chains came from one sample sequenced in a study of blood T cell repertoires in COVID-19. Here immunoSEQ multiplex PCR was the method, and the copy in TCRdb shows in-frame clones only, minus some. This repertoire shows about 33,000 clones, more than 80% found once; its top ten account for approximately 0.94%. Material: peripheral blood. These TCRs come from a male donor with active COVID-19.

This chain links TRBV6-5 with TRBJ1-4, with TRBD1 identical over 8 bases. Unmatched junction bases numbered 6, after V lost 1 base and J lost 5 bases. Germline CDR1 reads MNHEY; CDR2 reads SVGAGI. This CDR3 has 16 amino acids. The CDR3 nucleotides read TGTGCCAGCAGTTACTTAGGGACAGGCGGAAATGAAAAACTGTTTTTT. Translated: CASSYLGTGGNEKLFF.

CDR3 DNA sequence: TGTGCCAGCAGCCAAGGAAGCGCAGGGCACCAAGAGACCCAGTACTTC. This translates into CASSQGSAGHQETQYF. The chain couples TRBV7-7 to TRBJ2-5; tentatively, D is TRBD1 (5 bases). Germline CDR1 is SSHAT and CDR2 is FNYEAQ (reference sequence). Trimming stripped 5 bases from V and 0 bases from J, with 16 bases between. This CDR3 has 16 residues.

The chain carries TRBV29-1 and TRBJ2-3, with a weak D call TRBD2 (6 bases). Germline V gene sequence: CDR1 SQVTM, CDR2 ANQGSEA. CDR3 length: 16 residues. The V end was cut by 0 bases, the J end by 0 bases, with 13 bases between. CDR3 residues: CSVEDPLARSTDTQYF. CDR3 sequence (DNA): TGCAGCGTTGAAGATCCCCTAGCGCGAAGCACAGATACGCAGTATTTT.

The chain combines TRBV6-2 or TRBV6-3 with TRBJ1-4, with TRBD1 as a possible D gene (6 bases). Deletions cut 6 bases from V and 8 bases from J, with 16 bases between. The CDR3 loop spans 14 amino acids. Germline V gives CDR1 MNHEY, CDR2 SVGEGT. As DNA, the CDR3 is TGTGCCAGCAGCTCTACAGGGTCTTTGGAAAAACTGTTTTTT. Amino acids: CASSSTGSLEKLFF.

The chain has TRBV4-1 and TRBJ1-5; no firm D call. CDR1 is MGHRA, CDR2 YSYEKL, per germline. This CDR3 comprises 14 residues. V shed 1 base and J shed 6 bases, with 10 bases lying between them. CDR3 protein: CASSQGVGVQPQHF. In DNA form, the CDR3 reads TGCGCCAGCAGCCAAGGCGTCGGGGTTCAGCCCCAGCATTTT.

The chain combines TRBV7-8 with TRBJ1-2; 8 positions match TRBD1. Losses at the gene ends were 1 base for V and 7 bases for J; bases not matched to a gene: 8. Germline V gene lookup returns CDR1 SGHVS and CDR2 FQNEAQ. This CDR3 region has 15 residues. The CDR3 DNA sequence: TGTGCCAGCAGCTTAGACGACAGGGGCGGCGGTGGCTACACCTTC. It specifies CASSLDDRGGGGYTF.

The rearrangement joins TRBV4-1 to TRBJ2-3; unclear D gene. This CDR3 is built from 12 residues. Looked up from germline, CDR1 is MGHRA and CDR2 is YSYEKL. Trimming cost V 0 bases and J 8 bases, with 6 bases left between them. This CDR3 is CASSQELATQYF. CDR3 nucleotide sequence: TGCGCCAGCAGCCAAGAGTTGGCTACGCAGTATTTT.

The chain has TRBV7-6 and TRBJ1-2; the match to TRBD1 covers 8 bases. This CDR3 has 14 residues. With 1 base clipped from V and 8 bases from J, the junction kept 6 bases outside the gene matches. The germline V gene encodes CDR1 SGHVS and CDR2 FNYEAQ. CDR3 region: CASSLVQGAQGYTF. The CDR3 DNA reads TGTGCCAGCAGCTTAGTGCAGGGGGCGCAAGGCTACACCTTC.

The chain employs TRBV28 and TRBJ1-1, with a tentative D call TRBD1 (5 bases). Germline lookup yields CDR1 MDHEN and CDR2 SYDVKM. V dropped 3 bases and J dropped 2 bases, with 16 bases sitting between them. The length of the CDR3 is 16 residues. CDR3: CASSFVAGSGNTEAFF. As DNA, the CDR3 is TGTGCCAGCAGTTTTGTTGCAGGGTCCGGAAACACTGAAGCTTTCTTT.

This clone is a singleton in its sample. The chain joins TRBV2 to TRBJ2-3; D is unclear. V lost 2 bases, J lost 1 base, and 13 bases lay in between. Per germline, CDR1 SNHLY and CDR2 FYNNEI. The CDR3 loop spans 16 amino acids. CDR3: CASSESARDRTDTQYF. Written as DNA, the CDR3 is TGTGCCAGCAGTGAATCCGCTAGAGATCGCACAGATACGCAGTATTTT.

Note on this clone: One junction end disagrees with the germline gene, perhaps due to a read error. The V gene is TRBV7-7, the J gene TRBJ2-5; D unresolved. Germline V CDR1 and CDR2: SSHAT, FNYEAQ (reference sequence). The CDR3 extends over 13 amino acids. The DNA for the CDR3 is TGTGCTAGCAGCCGTGAGGCGTCGGAGACCCAGTACTTC. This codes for CASSREASETQYF.

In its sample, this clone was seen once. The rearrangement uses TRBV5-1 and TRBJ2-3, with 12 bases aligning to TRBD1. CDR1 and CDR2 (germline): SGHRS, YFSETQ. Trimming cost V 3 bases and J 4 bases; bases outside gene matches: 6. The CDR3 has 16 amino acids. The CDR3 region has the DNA TGCGCCAGCAGCTCGGGACAGGGGGCGCCAGCAGATACGCAGTATTTT. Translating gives CASSSGQGAPADTQYF.

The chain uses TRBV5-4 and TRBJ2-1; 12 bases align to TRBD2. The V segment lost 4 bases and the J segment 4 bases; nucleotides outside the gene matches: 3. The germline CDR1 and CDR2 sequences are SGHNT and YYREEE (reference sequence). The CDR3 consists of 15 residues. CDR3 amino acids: CASSQLAGGYNEQFF. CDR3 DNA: TGTGCCAGCAGCCAACTAGCGGGGGGATACAATGAGCAGTTCTTC.

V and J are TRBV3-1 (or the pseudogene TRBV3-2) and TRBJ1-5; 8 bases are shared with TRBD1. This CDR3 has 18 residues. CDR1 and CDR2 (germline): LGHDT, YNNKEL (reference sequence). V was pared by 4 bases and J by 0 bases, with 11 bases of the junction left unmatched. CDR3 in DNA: TGTGCCAGCAGCCTTGGGACAGGCGACCCTTATAGCAATCAGCCCCAGCATTTT. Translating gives CASSLGTGDPYSNQPQHF.

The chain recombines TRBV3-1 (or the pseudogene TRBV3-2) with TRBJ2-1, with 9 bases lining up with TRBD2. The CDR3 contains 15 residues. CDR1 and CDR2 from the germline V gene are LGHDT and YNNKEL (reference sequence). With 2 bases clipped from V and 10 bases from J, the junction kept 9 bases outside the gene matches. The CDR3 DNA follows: TGTGCCAGCAGCCAATATGGCGGGGGGGCCGGGGAGCAGTTCTTC. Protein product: CASSQYGGGAGEQFF.

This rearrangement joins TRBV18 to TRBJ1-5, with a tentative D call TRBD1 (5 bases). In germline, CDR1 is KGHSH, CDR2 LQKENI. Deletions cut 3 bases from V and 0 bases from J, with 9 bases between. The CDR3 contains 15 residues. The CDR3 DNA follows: TGTGCCAGCTCACCCGCAGGGAATAGCAATCAGCCCCAGCATTTT. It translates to CASSPAGNSNQPQHF.

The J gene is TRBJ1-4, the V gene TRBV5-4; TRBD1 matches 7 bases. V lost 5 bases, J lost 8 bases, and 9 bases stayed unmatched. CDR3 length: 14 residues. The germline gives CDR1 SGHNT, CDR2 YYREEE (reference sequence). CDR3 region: CASRRQGVNEKLFF. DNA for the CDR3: TGTGCCAGCAGAAGACAGGGAGTTAACGAAAAACTGTTTTTT. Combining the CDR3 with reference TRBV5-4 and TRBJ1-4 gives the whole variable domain ETGVTQSPTHLIKTRGQQVTLRCSSQSGHNTVSWYQQALGQGPQFIFQYYREEENGRGNFPPRFSGLQFPNYSSELNVNALELDDSALYLCASRRQGVNEKLFFGSGTQLSVL.

The CDR3 region is CASSLGTVGLYTEAFF. Written as DNA, the CDR3 is TGTGCCAGCAGCTTAGGGACAGTTGGTCTTTACACTGAAGCTTTCTTT. This chain uses TRBV5-8 with TRBJ1-1; 7 nucleotides agree with TRBD1. This CDR3 comprises 16 residues. Germline CDR1 SGHTS, CDR2 YDEGEE. V was clipped by 2 bases and J by 3 bases; unmatched bases: 10.